This TCR beta chain was observed in a study of blood T cell repertoires in COVID-19. Study information: COVID-19 samples from acute and convalescent phases originated in the United States, Italy and Spain. T cells, B-cell-depleted T cells, or PBMCs supplied cDNA or gDNA.

Per the original data handling: The authors estimated nucleated cell counts from reference gene primer amplification. Assay: immunoSEQ multiplex PCR; the TCRdb copy retains only in-frame clones and omits some. That table gives V, J and clone size, and the DNA gave D and trimming. In the table there are about 110,000 clones, 70% to 80% of which are singletons. This clone was recorded many times. Unmatched junction bases numbered 2, after V lost 1 base and J lost 4 bases. Germline CDR1 and CDR2: SEHNR and FQNEAQ (reference sequence). The CDR3 is 14 amino acids. The sequence was obtained from a human donor with acute or convalescent COVID-19. The donor label of this sample is uncertain. The sample was peripheral blood. The rearrangement links TRBV7-9 to TRBJ1-2; 8 nucleotides match TRBD1. The CDR3 loop reads CASSLGDRRYGYTF. The DNA of the CDR3 is TGTGCCAGCAGCTTAGGGGACAGGCGCTATGGCTACACCTTC.